The 30 T cell receptor beta chains in this list originate from one sample, sequenced in a study of T cell repertoires in cytomegalovirus infection. TCRdb reanalysed the reads using MiXCR and keeps one entry per CDR3 protein. The table lists 490,000 or so distinct CDR3 sequences, approximately 10% of them singletons, with roughly 10% in the top ten. What was sequenced was PBMCs. Receptor source: a human donor in good health (CMV status not recorded). Some clones in this sample may be carry-over from other donors' samples.

V gene TRBV20-1 combines with J gene TRBJ2-5; the match to TRBD2 covers 10 bases. The V gene's germline CDR1 is DFQATT and CDR2 SNEGSKA (reference sequence). There are 14 residues in the CDR3. V was pared by 4 bases and J by 5 bases, with 7 bases of the junction left unmatched. The chain's CDR3 is CSATSSGLAETQYF. The CDR3 coding sequence is TGCAGTGCTACAAGTTCGGGACTAGCGGAGACCCAGTACTTC.

The genes are TRBV9 and TRBJ2-2; D gene unclear. The germline gives CDR1 SGDLS, CDR2 YYNGEE. The V gene lost 3 bases and the J gene lost 7 bases, with 13 bases spanning the gap. The length of the CDR3 is 14 residues. The DNA for the CDR3 is TGTGCCAGCAGCGCCGGAAGTATTCTCGGGGAGCTGTTTTTT. Protein product: CASSAGSILGELFF.

CDR3 in amino acids: CASSPVTSGGTDEQFF. CDR3 bases: TGTGCCAGCTCACCAGTGACTAGCGGGGGGACCGATGAGCAGTTCTTC. The V and J genes are TRBV18 and TRBJ2-1; TRBD2 agrees at 13 bases. Unmatched junction bases numbered 6, after V lost 2 bases and J lost 8 bases. The CDR3 sequence is 16 residues long. CDR1 and CDR2 (germline): KGHSH, LQKENI.

This clonotype was seen many times. The chain employs TRBV6-5 and TRBJ2-3, with D unclear. The CDR3 covers 13 residues. The V gene's germline CDR1 is MNHEY and CDR2 SVGAGI. Trimming removed 6 bases from V and 5 bases from J, with 12 bases in between. The CDR3 loop reads CASRVTSKDTQYF. The CDR3 nucleotides are TGTGCCAGCAGAGTTACATCTAAAGATACGCAGTATTTT.

This clonotype has a count of ten or more. The chain carries TRBV7-2 and TRBJ2-2, with D uncertain. This CDR3 contains 15 residues. The germline V gene encodes CDR1 SGHTA and CDR2 FQGNSA. Between the trimmed V and J ends, which lost 5 bases and 2 bases, there was a span of 12 bases. The CDR3 spells CASSPTPTNTGELFF. The CDR3 bases are TGTGCCAGCAGCCCTACCCCGACCAACACCGGGGAGCTGTTTTTT.

This clonotype was picked up one time. The chain couples TRBV29-1 to TRBJ2-3, with D unresolved. The length of the CDR3 is 14 residues. V lost 5 bases and J lost 1, with 13 bases in between. CDR1 and CDR2 from the germline V gene are SQVTM and ANQGSEA. As DNA, the CDR3 is TGCAGCGTTTCCGGGTCTGGGCGCACAGATACGCAGTATTTT. It translates to CSVSGSGRTDTQYF.

The V gene is TRBV9, the J gene TRBJ2-7, with TRBD1 matching over 8 bases. Germline V gene sequence: CDR1 SGDLS, CDR2 YYNGEE. V was pared by 0 bases and J by 7 bases, with 3 bases of the junction left unmatched. This CDR3 comprises 13 residues. The CDR3 reads CASSVGTGGEQYF. The CDR3 DNA reads as TGTGCCAGCAGCGTAGGAACAGGGGGTGAGCAGTACTTC.

This clonotype was counted only a few times. V and J are TRBV20-1 and TRBJ2-1, with 12 positions matching TRBD2. CDR1 is DFQATT and CDR2 is SNEGSKA in the germline V gene (reference sequence). With V trimmed by 1 base and J by 9 bases, 4 bases remained unmatched. CDR3 length: 14 amino acids. Here the CDR3 reads CSARGLAGVGEQFF. The DNA of the CDR3 is TGCAGTGCTAGAGGACTAGCGGGGGTAGGTGAGCAGTTCTTC.

The genes are TRBV10-3 and TRBJ2-1; TRBD2 agrees at 12 bases. The CDR3 runs 15 residues. Trimming at V came to 6 bases and at J to 5 bases, leaving 5 bases not matched to a gene. Germline assignment: CDR1 ENHRY and CDR2 SYGVKD. In DNA, the CDR3 is TGTGCCATCAGAACACTAGCGGGAGGCCACAATGAGCAGTTCTTC. This translates into CAIRTLAGGHNEQFF.

This clonotype was seen many times. CDR3 DNA: TGTGCCAGCAGCCCGGGACAGGTTGAAGCCTACGAGCAGTACTTC. Translating it yields CASSPGQVEAYEQYF. The chain has TRBV7-2 and TRBJ2-7, with 8 nucleotides matching TRBD1. CDR1 is SGHTA and CDR2 is FQGNSA in the germline V gene. The CDR3 totals 15 residues. V trimming: 5 bases; J trimming: 2 bases; junction bases outside the gene matches: 8.

This clonotype occurred many times. V and J are TRBV7-8 and TRBJ2-5; 8 bases map to TRBD1. Germline V lookup: CDR1 SGHVS, CDR2 FQNEAQ. Trimming removed 4 bases from V and 5 bases from J; junction bases left unmatched: 6. This CDR3 is built from 14 residues. CDR3 protein: CASSSRQGSETQYF. The CDR3, as DNA: TGTGCCAGCAGCTCCCGACAGGGGAGCGAGACCCAGTACTTC.

This clonotype was seen many times. The genes are TRBV7-2 and TRBJ2-7; D uncertain. The germline gives CDR1 SGHTA, CDR2 FQGNSA. This CDR3 is built from 12 residues. Trimming took off 1 base at V and 6 bases at J, with 7 bases between the two ends. As DNA, the CDR3 is TGTGCCAGCAGCTTAGAAGTTGGCGAGCAGTACTTC. Translating gives CASSLEVGEQYF.

This clonotype was counted many times. The chain is built from TRBV12-3 or TRBV12-4 and TRBJ2-1, with 9 bases identical to TRBD1. Germline trimming cut 1 base from V and 6 bases from J; bases unmatched to any gene: 4. CDR3 size: 15 residues. The CDR3 region is CASSLEGTGINEQFF. The CDR3 region has the DNA TGTGCCAGCAGTTTAGAAGGGACAGGGATCAATGAGCAGTTCTTC.

The table lists this clonotype with many counts. The chain carries TRBV7-6 and TRBJ2-7; maybe TRBD1 (7 bases). The CDR3 length is 19 residues. The germline V gene has CDR1 SGHVS and CDR2 FNYEAQ. The ends were cut back, 1 base at V and 2 bases at J, with 24 bases in the middle. The CDR3, as DNA: TGTGCCAGCAGCTTAGAAGCCGGAGGGGGCAATTCCGGAGCCTACGAGCAGTACTTC. This codes for CASSLEAGGGNSGAYEQYF.

The chain joins TRBV5-5 to TRBJ2-2; 7 nucleotides match TRBD1. CDR3 length equals 14 residues. Germline V CDR1 and CDR2: SGHKS, YYEKEE (reference sequence). Losses at the gene ends were 5 bases for V and 2 bases for J; bases not matched to a gene: 3. The CDR3 DNA sequence: TGTGCCAGCAGAGGGGGCCGCAACACCGGGGAGCTGTTTTTT. Its translation: CASRGGRNTGELFF.

This clonotype has a single count. The chain uses TRBV28 and TRBJ2-7, with 11 bases lining up with TRBD2. Germline V gene lookup returns CDR1 MDHEN and CDR2 SYDVKM. This CDR3 spans 15 amino acids. Trimming at V came to 6 bases and at J to 6 bases, leaving 10 bases not matched to a gene. DNA for the CDR3: TGTGCCAGCAGGCAAGCTAGCGGGAGGTCGAGCGAGCAGTACTTC. This codes for CASRQASGRSSEQYF.

The sample holds many counts of this clonotype. V gene TRBV28 combines with J gene TRBJ1-5, with D perhaps matching TRBD1 (5 bases). Trimming left V 3 bases short and J 5 bases short, with 14 bases between. Germline V gene data show CDR1 as MDHEN and CDR2 as SYDVKM. CDR3 length: 15 residues. The CDR3 spells CASSFFYGGDQPQHF. The CDR3 coding sequence is TGTGCCAGCAGTTTTTTTTATGGGGGGGATCAGCCCCAGCATTTT.

The CDR3 DNA reads TGTGCCAGCGACAGGGCGCTAGCCAAAAACATTCAGTACTTC. It codes for CASDRALAKNIQYF. The rearrangement uses TRBV5-5 and TRBJ2-4, with TRBD1 matching 7 bases. The V gene end was trimmed by 7 bases and the J gene end by 0 bases; junction bases not matched to a gene: 4. Germline V CDR1 and CDR2: SGHKS, YYEKEE (reference sequence). The CDR3 loop spans 14 amino acids.

This clonotype showed up many times. V usage is TRBV13 and J usage is TRBJ2-1, with D unresolved. The CDR3 extends over 12 amino acids. Deletions cut 0 bases from V and 10 bases from J, with 7 bases between. Germline V gene lookup returns CDR1 PRHDT and CDR2 FYEKMQ (reference sequence). CDR3 nucleotides: TGTGCCAGCAGCTTAGGCCGATCGGAGCAGTTCTTC. It specifies CASSLGRSEQFF.

This clonotype came up many times. The chain joins TRBV7-8 to TRBJ1-5, with TRBD1 as a possible D gene (6 bases). The CDR3 covers 14 residues. Germline values: CDR1 SGHVS, CDR2 FQNEAQ. V was cut by 2 bases and J by 5 bases, with 10 bases left in between. The CDR3: CASSLYRGDQPQHF. The CDR3 coding sequence is TGTGCCAGCAGCTTATATAGGGGGGATCAGCCCCAGCATTTT.

This clonotype was picked up many times. This sequence may be a read error, since a much larger clone differs from it by one base. In DNA, the CDR3 is TGTGCCAGCAGCTTTGCGGGGAACACTGAAGCTTTCTTT. Its protein is CASSFAGNTEAFF. The chain carries TRBV7-8 and TRBJ1-1, with D unresolved. This CDR3 is built from 13 residues. CDR1 and CDR2 (germline): SGHVS, FQNEAQ. V was shortened by 3 bases and J by 1 base, with 6 bases between the two germline ends.

The rearrangement joins TRBV5-4 to TRBJ1-1; a weak D match, TRBD1 (5 bases). V lost 0 bases and J lost 5, with 11 bases in between. Germline V gene lookup returns CDR1 SGHNT and CDR2 YYREEE (reference sequence). CDR3 length: 14 amino acids. The CDR3 DNA reads TGTGCCAGCAGCTTGGTAGGGGTAGAGACTGAAGCTTTCTTT. This sequence encodes CASSLVGVETEAFF.

A remark on this clonotype: Because the CDR3's place on the DNA is in doubt, the DNA is left out and the CDR3 is given as listed by TCRdb. The chain is built from TRBV30 and TRBJ2-7; the table assigns TRBD1, which was not confirmed against the DNA. The germline V gene encodes CDR1 GTSNPN and CDR2 SVGIG (reference sequence). The CDR3 is 14 residues long, counting both termini. The CDR3 region is CAWSVGTGAPWRYF.

This clonotype showed up many times. The chain couples TRBV6-1 to TRBJ1-5, with D unclear. There are 13 residues in the CDR3. In germline, CDR1 is MNHNS, CDR2 SASEGT. Trimming removed 5 bases at V and 6 bases at J, with 11 bases between. The CDR3 here is CASSSVGGQPQHF. The CDR3 nucleotides read TGTGCCAGCAGTTCTGTGGGAGGTCAGCCCCAGCATTTT.

The chain links TRBV20-1 to TRBJ1-2; weak D call: TRBD1 (5 bases). The germline V gene encodes CDR1 DFQATT and CDR2 SNEGSKA (reference sequence). This CDR3 contains 18 residues. Trimming stripped 0 bases from V and 4 bases from J, with 24 bases between. The CDR3 DNA follows: TGCAGTGCTAGAGATCCTCAGCTCGTAGGGGACTTGACCTATGGCTACACCTTC. Translated, it gives CSARDPQLVGDLTYGYTF.

This clonotype occurred many times. The J gene is TRBJ2-5, the V gene TRBV27; 10 bases map to TRBD2. V lost 7 bases, J lost 4 bases, and 9 bases stayed unmatched. The CDR3 loop spans 15 amino acids. Germline V gives CDR1 MNHEY, CDR2 SMNVEV (reference sequence). The CDR3 DNA is TGTGCCAGCATGGGAGCGGGAGGGCCTCGAGAGACCCAGTACTTC. As protein: CASMGAGGPRETQYF.

This clonotype appeared many times. This may come from a read error, since a much larger clone is one base off. The rearrangement links TRBV11-2 to TRBJ2-2; D is undetermined. Germline V gene lookup returns CDR1 SGHAT and CDR2 FQNNGV. Trimming cost V 0 bases and J 3 bases, with 2 bases left between them. CDR3 length: 13 amino acids. The CDR3 loop reads CASSLEDTGELFF. The CDR3 nucleotides read TGTGCCAGCAGCTTAGAAGACACCGGGGAGCTGTTTTTT.

This clonotype was detected ten times or more. This rearrangement joins TRBV7-8 to TRBJ2-3, with 10 positions matching TRBD2. This CDR3 region has 16 residues. V lost 4 bases and J lost 5; bases outside the gene matches: 9. CDR1 and CDR2 (germline): SGHVS, FQNEAQ. The CDR3 DNA follows: TGTGCCAGCAGCTCAGCGGGGGGGCCGTGGGGAGATACGCAGTATTTT. Translated, it gives CASSSAGGPWGDTQYF.

The rearrangement joins TRBV20-1 to TRBJ2-5; D possibly corresponds to TRBD1 (6 bases). Trimming removed 3 bases from V and 2 bases from J, with 7 bases in between. The germline gives CDR1 DFQATT, CDR2 SNEGSKA (reference sequence). The CDR3 is made up of 12 amino acids. Here the CDR3 DNA reads TGCAGTGCTAGGACAGGTCAAGAGACCCAGTACTTC. Translating it yields CSARTGQETQYF.

This clonotype was seen ten or more times. V is TRBV3-1 and J is TRBJ1-6; D is perhaps TRBD1 (5 bases). Trimming took 2 bases from V and 14 from J, leaving 13 bases between them. Germline CDR1 reads LGHDT; CDR2 reads YNNKEL (reference sequence). CDR3 length: 13 amino acids. CDR3 loop: CASSQSPKGTLHF. DNA of the CDR3: TGTGCCAGCAGCCAATCTCCGAAGGGGACCCTCCACTTT.